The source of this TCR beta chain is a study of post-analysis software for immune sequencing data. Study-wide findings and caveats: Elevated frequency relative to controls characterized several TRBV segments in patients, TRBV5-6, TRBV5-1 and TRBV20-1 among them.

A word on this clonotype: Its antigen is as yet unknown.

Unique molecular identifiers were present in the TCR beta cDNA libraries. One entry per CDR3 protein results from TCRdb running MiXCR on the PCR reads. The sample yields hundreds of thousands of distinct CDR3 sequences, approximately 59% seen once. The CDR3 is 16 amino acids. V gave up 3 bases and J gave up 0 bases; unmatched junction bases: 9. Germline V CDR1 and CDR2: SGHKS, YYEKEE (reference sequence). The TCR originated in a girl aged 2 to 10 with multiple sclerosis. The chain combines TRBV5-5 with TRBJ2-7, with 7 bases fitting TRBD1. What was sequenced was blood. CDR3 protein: CASSSGWTGHSYEQYF. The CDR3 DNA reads TGTGCCAGCAGCTCCGGGTGGACAGGACACTCCTACGAGCAGTACTTC.